The T cell receptor beta chain described here comes from a study of blood T cell repertoires in COVID-19. Germline CDR1 reads WSHSY; CDR2 reads SAAADI. This CDR3 is built from 15 residues. Trimming at V came to 6 bases and at J to 5 bases, leaving 12 bases not matched to a gene. Original processing methods: Estimated nucleated cell counts came from reference gene primer amplification. The method was immunoSEQ multiplex PCR; TCRdb's version includes in-frame clones alone and lacks a portion of them. From that table come the V and J calls and clone size; the DNA was used to work out D and trimming. The data show about 47,000 clones, 70% to 90% seen once.

V usage is TRBV10-2 and J usage is TRBJ1-1; TRBD1 matches at 7 bases. The clonotype comes from a man in his fifties with active COVID-19. What was sequenced was peripheral blood. The CDR3 sequence: CASRPITGAGTEAFF. CDR3 nucleotides: TGCGCCAGCAGACCCATCACAGGGGCTGGGACTGAAGCTTTCTTT.